This TCR beta chain was identified in a study of low-dose radiotherapy and immunotherapy resistance in tumors. Across the study: Patients received cyclophosphamide 200 mg/m2 intravenously every two weeks, the day before radiation-immunotherapy. Oral administration of aspirin 300 mg daily occurred for four cycles, commencing at cycle 1 day 1.

First-strand cDNA relied on TRAV- and TRBV-specific primers spanning alpha and beta chains. TCRs were amplified for about 18 PCR cycles with a constant-region primer and V-primer adapter. mRNA that had been isolated underwent amplification through in vitro transcription. TCRdb recomputed calls from the reads with MiXCR, one row per CDR3 protein. The sample lists around 36,000 distinct CDR3 sequences; roughly a third were seen once. The V gene lost 3 bases and the J gene lost 3 bases, with 10 bases spanning the gap. CDR1 is MDHEN, CDR2 SYDVKM, per germline. The CDR3 consists of 14 residues. Time point described: before trial treatment. Those who qualified had advanced solid tumors (lacking tumor-infiltrating lymphocytes). This clonotype has a handful of counts.

The chain combines TRBV28 with TRBJ2-3, with D possibly being TRBD1 (5 bases). This receptor was identified in a male donor with gallbladder cancer. This specimen consisted of PBMCs, obtained before treatment. The CDR3 coding sequence is TGTGCCAGCAGTTTTCTGGCAGGGACAGATACGCAGTATTTT. The encoded protein is CASSFLAGTDTQYF. The whole variable domain, remainder taken from reference TRBV28 and TRBJ2-3, is DVKVTQSSRYLVKRTGEKVFLECVQDMDHENMFWYRQDPGLGLRLIYFSYDVKMKEKGDIPEGYSVSREKKERFSLILESASTNQTSMYLCASSFLAGTDTQYFGPGTRLTVL.